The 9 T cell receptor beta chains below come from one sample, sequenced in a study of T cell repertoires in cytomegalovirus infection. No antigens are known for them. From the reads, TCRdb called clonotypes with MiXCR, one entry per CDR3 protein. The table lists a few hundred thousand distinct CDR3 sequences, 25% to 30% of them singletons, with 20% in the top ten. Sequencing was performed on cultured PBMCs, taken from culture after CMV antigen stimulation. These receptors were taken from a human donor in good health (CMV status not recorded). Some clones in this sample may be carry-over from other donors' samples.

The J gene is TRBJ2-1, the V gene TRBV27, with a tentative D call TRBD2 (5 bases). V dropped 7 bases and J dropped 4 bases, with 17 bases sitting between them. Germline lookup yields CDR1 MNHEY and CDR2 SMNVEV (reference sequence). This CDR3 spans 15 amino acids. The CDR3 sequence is CASKEDRGYYNEQFF. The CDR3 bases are TGTGCCAGCAAGGAGGACCGGGGATATTACAATGAGCAGTTCTTC.

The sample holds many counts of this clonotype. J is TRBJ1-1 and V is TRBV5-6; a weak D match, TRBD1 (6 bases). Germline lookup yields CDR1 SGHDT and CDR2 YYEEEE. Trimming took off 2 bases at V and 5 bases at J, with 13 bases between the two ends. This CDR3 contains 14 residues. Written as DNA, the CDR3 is TGTGCCAGCAGCTTACAGGGAATCGAGACTGAAGCTTTCTTT. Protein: CASSLQGIETEAFF.

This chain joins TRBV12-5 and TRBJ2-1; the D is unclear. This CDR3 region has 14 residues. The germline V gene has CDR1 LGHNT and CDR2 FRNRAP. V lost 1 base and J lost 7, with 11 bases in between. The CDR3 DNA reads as TGTGCTAGTGGTTTGGCCCTCGGAGCGAATGAGCAGTTCTTC. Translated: CASGLALGANEQFF.

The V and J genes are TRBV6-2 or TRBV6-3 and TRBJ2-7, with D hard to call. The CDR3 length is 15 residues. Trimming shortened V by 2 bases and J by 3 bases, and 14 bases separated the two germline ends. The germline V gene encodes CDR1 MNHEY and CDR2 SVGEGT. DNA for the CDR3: TGTGCCAGCAGTTACATTTCCCTTGGAAGCTACGAGCAGTACTTC. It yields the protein CASSYISLGSYEQYF.

The CDR3 spells CATQLPITDTQYF. The CDR3 nucleotides are TGTGCCACTCAGCTACCTATCACAGATACGCAGTATTTT. This chain uses TRBV6-5 with TRBJ2-3, with unresolved D. The CDR3 extends over 13 amino acids. The germline V and J ends were trimmed by 10 bases and 2 bases, with 13 bases remaining between them. Germline V gene data show CDR1 as MNHEY and CDR2 as SVGAGI.

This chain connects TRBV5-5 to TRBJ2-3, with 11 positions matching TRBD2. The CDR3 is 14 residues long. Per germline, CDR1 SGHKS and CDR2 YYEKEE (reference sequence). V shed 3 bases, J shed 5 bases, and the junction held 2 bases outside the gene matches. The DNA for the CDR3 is TGTGCCAGCAGCTCCGGGACTAGCGGAGATACGCAGTATTTT. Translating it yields CASSSGTSGDTQYF.

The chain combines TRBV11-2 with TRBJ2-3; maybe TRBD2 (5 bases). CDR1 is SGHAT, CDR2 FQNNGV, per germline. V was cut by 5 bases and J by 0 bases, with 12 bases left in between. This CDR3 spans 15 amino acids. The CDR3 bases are TGTGCCAGCAGCCCGCGGACTTCTAGCACAGATACGCAGTATTTT. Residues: CASSPRTSSTDTQYF.

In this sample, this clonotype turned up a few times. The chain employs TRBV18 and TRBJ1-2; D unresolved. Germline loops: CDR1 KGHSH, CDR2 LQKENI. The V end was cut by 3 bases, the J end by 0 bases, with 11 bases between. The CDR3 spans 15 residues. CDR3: CASSPEGTSNYGYTF. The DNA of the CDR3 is TGTGCCAGCTCACCGGAAGGCACTTCTAACTATGGCTACACCTTC.

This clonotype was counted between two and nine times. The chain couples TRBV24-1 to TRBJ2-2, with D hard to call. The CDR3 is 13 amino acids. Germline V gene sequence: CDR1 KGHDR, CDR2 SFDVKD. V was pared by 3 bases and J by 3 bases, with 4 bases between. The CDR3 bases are TGTGCCACCAGTGATCCTTACACCGGGGAGCTGTTTTTT. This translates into CATSDPYTGELFF.